This T cell receptor beta chain was observed in a study of monozygotic twins with cystic fibrosis. Study at large: With about 15 PCR cycles, barcoded libraries came from roughly 2.9 micrograms of fragmented DNA.

The method was immunoSEQ multiplex PCR; TCRdb's version includes in-frame clones alone and lacks a portion of them. Here the sample spans roughly 32,000 clones, nearly 98% being singletons. Study results and limitations: Clonality was generally low (median around 0.0098), higher in the most severe patients. No link emerged between shared CDR3 counts and age, concordance or severity. Co-twins had the most similar V usage for 13 of 16 pairs, J for 8.

This clone showed up just a few times. The antigen is undetermined. V was shortened by 4 bases and J by 2 bases, with 6 bases between the two germline ends. This CDR3 comprises 12 residues. Germline CDR1 SGHAT, CDR2 FQNNGV. This TCR was recovered from a girl under 10 years old with cystic fibrosis. V usage is TRBV11-2 and J usage is TRBJ2-7; the D is unclear. The sequenced sample consisted of blood. The CDR3 sequence: CASSWSTYEQYF. CDR3 sequence (DNA): TGTGCCAGCAGCTGGTCGACCTACGAGCAGTACTTC.